This T cell receptor beta chain came from a study of regulatory T cells. On this clone: Its target is unknown.

Findings of the study overall: Hydrophobic residues at CDR3 positions 6 and 7 were enriched in conventional CD4+ T cells of CD3G-deficient patients.

The primer mix had 52 TRBV and 13 TRBJ primers. Profiled with immunoSEQ multiplex PCR; TCRdb holds only in-frame clones, not every one. The repertoire holds 20,000 to 25,000 clones, over 75% seen once, with approximately 1.4% in the top ten. This CDR3 spans 13 amino acids. Germline CDR1 MNHNS, CDR2 SASEGT. V was trimmed by 1 base and J by 3 bases, leaving 6 bases between them. This clonotype originated in a child aged 10 to 17 with CD3G deficiency. The V call is TRBV6-1, the J call TRBJ1-2; D not resolved. The sequencing sample was made of conventional CD4+ T cells sorted from blood. This chain's CDR3 is CASSEEVYYGYTF. The CDR3 coding sequence is TGTGCCAGCAGTGAAGAGGTCTACTATGGCTACACCTTC.